Below, 22 T cell receptor beta chains from the same sample are listed, as sequenced in a study of T cell changes during pregnancy in multiple sclerosis. The protocol was immunoSEQ multiplex PCR, while the TCRdb copy is restricted to in-frame clones and leaves out a portion. The profile covers about 100,000 clones, with around 92% appearing a single time and about 1.8% taken by the ten largest. The material sequenced was peripheral blood, taken after pregnancy. The receptors stem from a female donor with multiple sclerosis, enrolled in a pregnancy study.

This clone has at least ten counts. The chain is built from TRBV28 and TRBJ2-5, with 14 bases fitting TRBD2. This CDR3 is 14 amino acids long. Germline-derived CDR1 and CDR2 are MDHEN and SYDVKM. The J segment lost 9 bases and the V segment lost 4 bases, leaving 4 bases of the junction unmatched. The CDR3 region has the DNA TGTGCCAGCAGTTCGGGACTAGCGGGAGATCCCCAGTACTTC. Its protein is CASSSGLAGDPQYF.

In its sample, this clone was seen many times. The V gene is TRBV11-2, the J gene TRBJ2-7, with TRBD1 matching 10 bases. The CDR3 sequence is 15 residues long. The J segment lost 4 bases and the V segment lost 4 bases, leaving 7 bases of the junction unmatched. The germline gives CDR1 SGHAT, CDR2 FQNNGV. The CDR3 spells CASSSGTGEGYEQYF. As DNA, the CDR3 is TGTGCCAGCAGCTCAGGGACAGGGGAGGGATACGAGCAGTACTTC.

The chain is built from TRBV7-6 and TRBJ2-2; 8 bases map to TRBD1. Germline V gene sequence: CDR1 SGHVS, CDR2 FNYEAQ. The CDR3 totals 16 residues. V lost 0 bases to trimming and J lost 6 bases; unmatched junction nucleotides: 6. The CDR3 bases are TGTGCCAGCAGCTTAGCAGGACAGGGTTTCGCCGGGGAGCTGTTTTTT. It is translated as CASSLAGQGFAGELFF.

J is TRBJ2-1 and V is TRBV19, with a possible D match to TRBD2 (7 bases). The germline V and J ends were trimmed by 3 bases and 10 bases, with 16 bases remaining between them. CDR1 is LNHDA and CDR2 is SQIVND in the germline V gene (reference sequence). This CDR3 spans 14 amino acids. The CDR3: CASSIIGGAKEQFF. CDR3 coding DNA: TGTGCCAGTAGTATTATAGGGGGGGCAAAGGAGCAGTTCTTC.

The chain recombines TRBV5-5 with TRBJ1-1; tentatively, D is TRBD1 (6 bases). Germline lookup yields CDR1 SGHKS and CDR2 YYEKEE (reference sequence). This CDR3 has 16 amino acids. The V end was cut by 4 bases, the J end by 3 bases, with 19 bases between. CDR3 residues: CASSPSGDTPDTEAFF. CDR3 nucleotide sequence: TGTGCCAGCAGCCCAAGCGGGGACACGCCTGACACTGAAGCTTTCTTT.

This chain connects TRBV30 to TRBJ2-4; perhaps TRBD1 as D (6 bases). V was shortened by 3 bases and J by 0 bases, with 12 bases between the two germline ends. Germline-derived CDR1 and CDR2 are GTSNPN and SVGIG (reference sequence). There are 15 residues in the CDR3. CDR3 region: CAWRPGVLAKNIQYF. The DNA for the CDR3 is TGTGCCTGGAGACCAGGGGTTCTAGCCAAAAACATTCAGTACTTC.

This clone was seen many times. The gene calls are TRBV19 and TRBJ2-1; D is ambiguous. CDR3 length equals 15 residues. CDR1 and CDR2 from the germline V gene are LNHDA and SQIVND (reference sequence). The V and J ends lost 1 base and 3 bases respectively, with 10 bases between them. The CDR3 DNA is TGTGCCAGTAGTATAGTGTCTGCGGACTACAATGAGCAGTTCTTC. Translation gives CASSIVSADYNEQFF.

This sequence joins TRBV13 and TRBJ2-3, with D perhaps TRBD2 (6 bases). Germline CDR1 reads PRHDT; CDR2 reads FYEKMQ (reference sequence). CDR3 size: 13 residues. V was shortened by 5 bases and J by 4 bases, with 10 bases between the two germline ends. CDR3 protein: CASSPTGADTQYF. The DNA for the CDR3 is TGTGCCAGCAGCCCGACGGGGGCAGATACGCAGTATTTT. The full variable domain, completed using reference TRBV13 and TRBJ2-3, is AAGVIQSPRHLIKEKRETATLKCYPIPRHDTVYWYQQGPGQDPQFLISFYEKMQSDKGSIPDRFSAQQFSDYHSELNMSSLELGDSALYFCASSPTGADTQYFGPGTRLTVL.

This clone qualifies as medium-sized. The chain links TRBV4-3 to TRBJ1-1, with 8 bases that match TRBD1. This CDR3 has 15 amino acids. With V trimmed by 0 bases and J by 6 bases, 6 bases remained unmatched. Germline V gene sequence: CDR1 LGHNA, CDR2 YSLEER. CDR3 sequence reads: CASSQEEDREAEAFF. The CDR3 nucleotides are TGCGCCAGCAGCCAAGAGGAGGACAGGGAGGCTGAAGCTTTCTTT.

The chain joins TRBV5-1 to TRBJ1-1; 8 nucleotides line up with TRBD1. J was trimmed by 4 bases and V by 0 bases; bases with no gene match: 2. CDR3 length equals 14 residues. Germline CDR1 reads SGHRS; CDR2 reads YFSETQ. This CDR3 is CASSLDTGGTEAFF. CDR3 nucleotide sequence: TGCGCCAGCAGCTTGGATACAGGGGGCACTGAAGCTTTCTTT.

The chain recombines TRBV4-1 with TRBJ2-7; 7 positions match TRBD1. The germline V gene has CDR1 MGHRA and CDR2 YSYEKL. CDR3 length: 15 residues. After removal of 1 base from V and 4 bases from J, the junction contained 7 bases not matched to a gene. This CDR3 is CASSQGDRKDYEQYF. CDR3 nucleotides: TGCGCCAGCAGCCAAGGGGACAGAAAAGATTACGAGCAGTACTTC.

The chain uses TRBV5-1 and TRBJ2-7, with 7 bases identical to TRBD1. Germline lookup yields CDR1 SGHRS and CDR2 YFSETQ. Trimming cost V 4 bases and J 3 bases; bases outside gene matches: 4. CDR3 length: 13 amino acids. CDR3: CASSTRDSYEQYF. CDR3 DNA sequence: TGCGCCAGCAGCACCCGGGACAGCTACGAGCAGTACTTC.

The J gene is TRBJ1-2, the V gene TRBV18, with a tentative D call TRBD1 (6 bases). The CDR3 is made up of 15 amino acids. The V gene's germline CDR1 is KGHSH and CDR2 LQKENI. Trimming left V 3 bases short and J 2 bases short, with 13 bases between. The CDR3 region is CASSPVPTGNYGYTF. CDR3 nucleotide sequence: TGTGCCAGCTCACCGGTGCCTACAGGGAACTATGGCTACACCTTC.

This chain links TRBV19 with TRBJ1-1, with 7 bases that match TRBD1. V gave up 2 bases and J gave up 1 base; unmatched junction bases: 1. The CDR3 spans 14 residues. Germline CDR1 LNHDA, CDR2 SQIVND (reference sequence). The CDR3 reads CASSITGANTEAFF. The CDR3 DNA reads TGTGCCAGTAGTATAACAGGGGCGAACACTGAAGCTTTCTTT.

V is TRBV11-2 and J is TRBJ2-3, with D tentatively TRBD1 (6 bases). This CDR3 comprises 15 residues. V was pared by 5 bases and J by 0 bases, with 12 bases between. Germline assignment: CDR1 SGHAT and CDR2 FQNNGV. DNA of the CDR3: TGTGCCAGCAGCCTTTACAGGGTTAGCACAGATACGCAGTATTTT. Amino acids: CASSLYRVSTDTQYF.

The chain links TRBV7-2 to TRBJ2-1, with a tentative D call TRBD2 (6 bases). Trimming pared 5 bases from V and 6 bases from J, leaving 14 bases between. The CDR3 is 14 amino acids. Germline V CDR1 and CDR2: SGHTA, FQGNSA. This chain's CDR3 is CASSPHPTSNEQFF. The CDR3 DNA follows: TGTGCCAGCAGCCCCCACCCGACTAGCAATGAGCAGTTCTTC. Together with reference TRBV7-2 and TRBJ2-1, the CDR3 gives the full variable domain: GAGVSQSPSNKVTEKGKDVELRCDPISGHTALYWYRQSLGQGLEFLIYFQGNSAPDKSGLPSDRFSAERTGGSVSTLTIQRTQQEDSAVYLCASSPHPTSNEQFFGPGTRLTVL.

This clone was seen once. The V call is TRBV5-6, the J call TRBJ1-1; D possibly corresponds to TRBD1 (6 bases). The CDR3 contains 14 residues. V lost 4 bases and J lost 4, with 14 bases in between. Germline assignment: CDR1 SGHDT and CDR2 YYEEEE. The CDR3 sequence: CASSLRTVTTEAFF. The CDR3 DNA reads TGTGCCAGCAGCCTTAGGACAGTGACCACTGAAGCTTTCTTT.

The chain employs TRBV7-9 and TRBJ2-7, with D uncertain. The V end lost 1 base, the J end lost 1 base, and 5 bases lay between the germline ends. This CDR3 comprises 13 residues. Germline assignment: CDR1 SEHNR and CDR2 FQNEAQ (reference sequence). The CDR3 loop reads CASSLVQSYEQYF. The CDR3 DNA sequence: TGTGCCAGCAGCTTAGTACAGTCCTACGAGCAGTACTTC.

The chain has TRBV19 and TRBJ2-1; 9 bases align to TRBD2. Germline V gene data show CDR1 as LNHDA and CDR2 as SQIVND (reference sequence). The CDR3 loop spans 16 amino acids. The ends lost 5 bases at V and 4 bases at J; junction bases unmatched: 9. CDR3 bases: TGTGCCAGTAGTGTCCTTAGCGGGAGTAGGTACAATGAGCAGTTCTTC. Translation gives CASSVLSGSRYNEQFF. Supplemented by reference TRBV19 and TRBJ2-1, the full variable domain reads DGGITQSPKYLFRKEGQNVTLSCEQNLNHDAMYWYRQDPGQGLRLIYYSQIVNDFQKGDIAEGYSVSREKKESFPLTVTSAQKNPTAFYLCASSVLSGSRYNEQFFGPGTRLTVL.

The rearrangement uses TRBV6-5 and TRBJ2-5; no definite D call. The germline V gene has CDR1 MNHEY and CDR2 SVGAGI. V was pared by 3 bases and J by 5 bases, with 4 bases between. The CDR3 sequence is 11 residues long. DNA of the CDR3: TGTGCCAGCAGTTATCTTGAGACCCAGTACTTC. Its protein product is CASSYLETQYF.

CDR3 sequence: CASSLGRSGAEAFF. Here the CDR3 DNA reads TGTGCCAGCAGCTTGGGTCGGTCAGGCGCTGAAGCTTTCTTT. The chain employs TRBV5-6 and TRBJ1-1; D is unclear. The V end lost 0 bases, the J end lost 6 bases, and 12 bases lay between the germline ends. The CDR3 is 14 residues long. Germline V gives CDR1 SGHDT, CDR2 YYEEEE.

V is TRBV13 and J is TRBJ2-6; 7 positions match TRBD2. J lost 0 bases, V lost 5 bases, and 13 bases had no gene match. This CDR3 comprises 19 residues. Germline CDR1 is PRHDT and CDR2 is FYEKMQ (reference sequence). This CDR3 is CASSPRLALIHSGANVLTF. The CDR3 DNA reads as TGTGCCAGCAGCCCCCGACTAGCCCTAATCCACTCTGGGGCCAACGTCCTGACTTTC.